This T cell receptor beta chain comes out of a study of blood T cell repertoires in COVID-19. Study as a whole: The analysed material was cDNA or gDNA that came from T cells, B-cell-depleted T cells, or PBMCs.

TCRdb's table, derived via immunoSEQ multiplex PCR, lists solely in-frame clones and lacks some. Among some 300,000 clones, 70% to 90% were seen once, and the ten largest hold around 13%. The J segment lost 3 bases and the V segment lost 5 bases, leaving 10 bases of the junction unmatched. Looked up from germline, CDR1 is SGHAT and CDR2 is FQNNGV. The CDR3 runs to 15 residues. The sequenced sample consisted of peripheral blood. This TCR was sampled from a woman in her sixties or seventies with COVID-19, enrolled during active disease. This chain joins TRBV11-2 and TRBJ2-7, with 7 bases fitting TRBD1. The CDR3 reads CASSLTGTAIYEQYF. The CDR3 bases are TGTGCCAGCAGCCTTACCGGGACAGCAATCTACGAGCAGTACTTC.